Listed below are T cell receptor beta chains from one sample, sequenced in a study of T cell responses to AZD1222 COVID-19 vaccine. Measured with immunoSEQ multiplex PCR; TCRdb has only the in-frame clones, and not every one. The sample lists roughly 100,000 clones; more than 85% were seen once. The sequenced sample was peripheral blood, obtained on day 0 of AZD1222 vaccination. The receptor source for this set is an adult in good health. Each CDR3 is given with its conserved first and last residue. Fields, in order: D gene, J gene, clone size, V gene, CDR3 DNA, CDR3 protein. D genes are given only for firm matches. Expanded clones are given a class, and other clones once, few, many or no size at all.

- TRBJ1-5 - TRBV27 TGTGCCAGCAGTTTTGGCAGGGGATCGCAGCCCCAGCATTTT CASSFGRGSQPQHF
- TRBJ2-3 - TRBV6-1 TGTGCCAGCAGTGAAGTCCACTACGACACAGATACGCAGTATTTT CASSEVHYDTDTQYF
TRBD2 TRBJ2-1 - TRBV11-1 TGTGCCATCCGAACGACTAGCGGGGCGGGGGATGAGCAGTTCTTC CAIRTTSGAGDEQFF
TRBD1 TRBJ1-4 - TRBV4-2 TGTGCCAGCAGCCAGATCGGGACAGCTCGATTTGAAAAACTGTTTTTT CASSQIGTARFEKLFF
- TRBJ1-2 - TRBV29-1 TGCAGCGTAGGACGGGACCGTGCGCTAGGCTACACCTTC CSVGRDRALGYTF
- TRBJ1-4 - TRBV11-2 TGTGCCAGCAGCTCCACTGAGGGGATCATACTTGAAAAACTGTTTTTT CASSSTEGIILEKLFF
- TRBJ2-1 few TRBV10-3 TGTGCCATCAGTGAAGTGAGGGGGGGTGAGCAGTTCTTC CAISEVRGGEQFF
TRBD1 TRBJ2-7 - TRBV5-5 TGTGCCAGCAGCGCCCACAGGGGGGTTACCTACGAGCAGTACTTC CASSAHRGVTYEQYF
- TRBJ1-2 - TRBV15 TGTGCCACCAGCAGAGATTTAGGGGCCGGCTACACCTTC CATSRDLGAGYTF
- TRBJ1-1 once TRBV10-3 TGTGCCATCAGTGAGTCCTCTGGGTACACTGAAGCTTTCTTT CAISESSGYTEAFF
- TRBJ2-5 - TRBV6-2/TRBV6-3 TGTGCCAGCAGTTTAGACGAGACCCAGTACTTC CASSLDETQYF